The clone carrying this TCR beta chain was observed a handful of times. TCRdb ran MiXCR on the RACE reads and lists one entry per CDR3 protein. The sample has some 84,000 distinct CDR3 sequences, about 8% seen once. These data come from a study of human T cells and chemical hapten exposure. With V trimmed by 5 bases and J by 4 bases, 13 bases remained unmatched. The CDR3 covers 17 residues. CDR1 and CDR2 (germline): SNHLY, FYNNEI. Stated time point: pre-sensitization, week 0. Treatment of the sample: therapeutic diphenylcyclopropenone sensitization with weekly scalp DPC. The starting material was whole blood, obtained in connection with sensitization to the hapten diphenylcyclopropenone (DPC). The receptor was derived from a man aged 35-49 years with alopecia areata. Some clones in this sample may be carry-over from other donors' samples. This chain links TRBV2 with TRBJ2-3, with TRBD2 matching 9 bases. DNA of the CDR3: TGTGCCAGCAGTCCCCCTGGACTAGCGTCCGTCGCAGATACGCAGTATTTT. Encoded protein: CASSPPGLASVADTQYF.